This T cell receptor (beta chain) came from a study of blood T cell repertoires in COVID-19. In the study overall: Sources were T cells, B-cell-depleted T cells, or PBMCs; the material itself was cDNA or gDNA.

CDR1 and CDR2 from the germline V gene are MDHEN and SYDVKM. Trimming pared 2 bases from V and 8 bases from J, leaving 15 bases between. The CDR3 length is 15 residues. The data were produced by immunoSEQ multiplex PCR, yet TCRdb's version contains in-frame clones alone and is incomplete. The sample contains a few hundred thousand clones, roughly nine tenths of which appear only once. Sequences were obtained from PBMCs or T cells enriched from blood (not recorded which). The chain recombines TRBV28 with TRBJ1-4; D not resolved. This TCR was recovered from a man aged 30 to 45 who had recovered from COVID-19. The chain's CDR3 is CASSLLEGGREKLFF. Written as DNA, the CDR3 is TGTGCCAGCAGTTTACTGGAGGGCGGGCGGGAAAAACTGTTTTTT.